The subject of this entry is one T cell receptor (beta chain). Antigen unknown. Every patient experienced relapse after autologous stem cell transplantation, and brentuximab vedotin exposure varied. Complete response, partial response or progressive disease were the best responses. This entry is derived from a study of PD-1 blockade in classical Hodgkin lymphoma. Study results and limitations: Significantly greater TCR diversity emerged by C4D1 in CD4+ cells but not CD8+ cells. Newly diagnosed patients reportedly trailed healthy donors in baseline TCR diversity. The study found complete responders had baseline diversity similar to newly diagnosed patients.

TCRdb's copy holds only in-frame clones and misses some; the assay was immunoSEQ multiplex PCR. The sample has approximately 13,000 clones; around 77% are singletons. CDR1 SEHNR and CDR2 FQNEAQ come from the germline V gene (reference sequence). V dropped 4 bases and J dropped 7 bases, with 13 bases sitting between them. This CDR3 region has 13 residues. The chain joins TRBV7-9 to TRBJ2-5, with D perhaps TRBD1 (7 bases). Sequenced here: peripheral blood mononuclear cells (PBMCs), sampled at baseline. This clonotype was sampled from a human donor with classical Hodgkin lymphoma. The CDR3 DNA is TGTGCCAGCAGCTCCCAGGGGGGAGGGACCCAGTACTTC. Residues: CASSSQGGGTQYF.